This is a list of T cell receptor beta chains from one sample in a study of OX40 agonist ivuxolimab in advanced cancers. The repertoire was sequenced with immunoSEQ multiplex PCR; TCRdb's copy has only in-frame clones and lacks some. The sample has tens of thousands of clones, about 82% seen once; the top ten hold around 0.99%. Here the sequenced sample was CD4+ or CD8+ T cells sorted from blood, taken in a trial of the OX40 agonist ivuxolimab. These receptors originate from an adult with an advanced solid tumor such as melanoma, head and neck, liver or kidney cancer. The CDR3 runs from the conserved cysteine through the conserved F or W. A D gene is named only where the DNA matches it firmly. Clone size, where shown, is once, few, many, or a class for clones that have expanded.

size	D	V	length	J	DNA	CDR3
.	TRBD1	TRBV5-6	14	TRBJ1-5	TGTGCCAGCAGCTTCGGACAGGGGGACCAGCCCCAGCATTTT	CASSFGQGDQPQHF
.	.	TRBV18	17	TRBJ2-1	TGTGCCAGCTCACTACAATCCCGGGTAAGCTCCTACAATGAGCAGTTCTTC	CASSLQSRVSSYNEQFF
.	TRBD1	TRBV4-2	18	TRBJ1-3	TGTGCCAGCAGCCAAGAGAAGCTACAGGGGGTCTCTGGAAACACCATATATTTT	CASSQEKLQGVSGNTIYF
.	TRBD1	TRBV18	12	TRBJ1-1	TGTGCCAGCTCACGAGGACAGGGGGGAGCTTTCTTT	CASSRGQGGAFF
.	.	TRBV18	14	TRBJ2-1	TGTGCCAGCCGGACTGCCTCTTCCTACAATGAGCAGTTCTTC	CASRTASSYNEQFF
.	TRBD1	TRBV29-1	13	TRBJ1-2	TGCAGCGTTGAAGTGCGACAGGGCTATGGCTACACCTTC	CSVEVRQGYGYTF
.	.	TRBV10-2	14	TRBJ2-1	TGCGCCAGCGACCCGTTGGGCTCCTACAATGAGCAGTTCTTC	CASDPLGSYNEQFF
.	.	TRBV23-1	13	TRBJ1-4	TGCGCCAGCAGTCAAGGAGGGCCCGAAAAACTGTTTTTT	CASSQGGPEKLFF
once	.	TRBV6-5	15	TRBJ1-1	TGTGCCAGCAGTCCCATCAATTTATCGAACACTGAAGCTTTCTTT	CASSPINLSNTEAFF
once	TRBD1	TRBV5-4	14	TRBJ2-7	TGTGCCAGCAGCCCACCGGGACAGAACTACGAGCAGTACTTC	CASSPPGQNYEQYF
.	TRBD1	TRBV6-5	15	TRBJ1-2	TGTGCCACCGGTCGGACAGGGAAGAGGGCTTATGGCTACACCTTC	CATGRTGKRAYGYTF
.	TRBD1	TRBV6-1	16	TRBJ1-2	TGTGCCAGCAGTGAGGACAGGGGAGGGACTAACTATGGCTACACCTTC	CASSEDRGGTNYGYTF
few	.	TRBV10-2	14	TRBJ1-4	TGCGCCAGCAGCCCCGGGTCAACTAATGAAAAACTGTTTTTT	CASSPGSTNEKLFF
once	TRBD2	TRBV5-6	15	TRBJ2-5	TGTGCCAGCAGCTTGGATCTAGCGGGGCACGAGACCCAGTACTTC	CASSLDLAGHETQYF
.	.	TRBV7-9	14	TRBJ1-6	TGTGCCAGCAGCTTCAGCTCCTATAATTCACCCCTCCACTTT	CASSFSSYNSPLHF
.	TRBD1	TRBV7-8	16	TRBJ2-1	TGTGCCAGCAGCCAACACAGGGGGAGCCCCTACAATGAGCAGTTCTTC	CASSQHRGSPYNEQFF
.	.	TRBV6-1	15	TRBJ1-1	TGTGCCAGCATCCCTCCGGGGGCCAGTAACACTGAAGCTTTCTTT	CASIPPGASNTEAFF
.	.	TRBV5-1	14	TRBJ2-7	TGCGCCAGCAGGATATGGGAAGGAAACTACGAGCAGTACTTC	CASRIWEGNYEQYF
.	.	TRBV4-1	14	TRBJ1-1	TGCGCCAGTACCCAAATGCTCATGAACACTGAAGCTTTCTTT	CASTQMLMNTEAFF
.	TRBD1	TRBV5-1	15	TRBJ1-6	TGCGCCAGCACCCCGCAGGGACAGAAGGGTTCACCCCTCCACTTT	CASTPQGQKGSPLHF